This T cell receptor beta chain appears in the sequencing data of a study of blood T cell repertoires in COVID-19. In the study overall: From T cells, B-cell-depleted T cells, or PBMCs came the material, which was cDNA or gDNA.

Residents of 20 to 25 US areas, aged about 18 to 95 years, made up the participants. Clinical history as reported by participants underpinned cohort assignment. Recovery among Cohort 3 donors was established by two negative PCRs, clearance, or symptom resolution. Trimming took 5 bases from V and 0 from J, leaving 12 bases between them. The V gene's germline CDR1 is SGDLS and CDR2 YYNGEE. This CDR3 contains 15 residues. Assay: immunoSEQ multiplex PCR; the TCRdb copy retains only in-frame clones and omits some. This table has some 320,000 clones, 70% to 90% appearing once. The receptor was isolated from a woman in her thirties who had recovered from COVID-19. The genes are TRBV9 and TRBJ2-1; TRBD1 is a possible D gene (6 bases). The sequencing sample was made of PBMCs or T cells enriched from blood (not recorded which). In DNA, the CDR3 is TGTGCCAGCAGTTCTACAGGGAGCTCCTACAATGAGCAGTTCTTC. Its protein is CASSSTGSSYNEQFF.